This T cell receptor beta chain was obtained from a study of blood T cell repertoires in COVID-19. Study-wide context: Whether acute or convalescent, the COVID-19 samples came from the United States, Italy and Spain. Sample material is recorded as cDNA or gDNA derived from T cells, B-cell-depleted T cells, or PBMCs.

The repertoire was sequenced with immunoSEQ multiplex PCR; TCRdb's copy has only in-frame clones and lacks some. The sample holds 100,000 to 110,000 clones, about 91% seen once. Trimming at V came to 0 bases and at J to 5 bases, leaving 5 bases not matched to a gene. The length of the CDR3 is 16 residues. Germline CDR1 KGHSH, CDR2 LQKENI. V and J are TRBV18 and TRBJ1-3; 9 bases line up with TRBD1. The sample taken for sequencing was peripheral blood. The receptor was isolated from a human donor in a cohort sampled during active COVID-19. Here the CDR3 reads CASSPPNRGLRNTIYF. The CDR3 nucleotides read TGTGCCAGCTCACCACCGAACAGGGGGCTTAGAAACACCATATATTTT.